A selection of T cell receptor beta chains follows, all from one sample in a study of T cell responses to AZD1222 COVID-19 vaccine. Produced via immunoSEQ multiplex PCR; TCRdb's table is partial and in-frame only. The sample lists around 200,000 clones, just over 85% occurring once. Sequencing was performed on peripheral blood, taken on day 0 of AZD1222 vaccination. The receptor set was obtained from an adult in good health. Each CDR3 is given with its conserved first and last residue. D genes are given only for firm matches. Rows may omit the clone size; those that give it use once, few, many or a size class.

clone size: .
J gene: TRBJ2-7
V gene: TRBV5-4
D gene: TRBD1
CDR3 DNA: TGTGCCAGCAGCGCGGGACAGGGGACCTACGAGCAGTACTTC
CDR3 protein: CASSAGQGTYEQYF

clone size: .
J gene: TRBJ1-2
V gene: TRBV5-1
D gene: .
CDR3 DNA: TGCGCCAGCAGCTTGGGGCTGGGTACCTATGGCTACACCTTC
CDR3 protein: CASSLGLGTYGYTF

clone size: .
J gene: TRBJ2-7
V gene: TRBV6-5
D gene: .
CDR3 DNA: TGTGCCAGCAGAGCCGGGCAGTACGAGCAGTACTTC
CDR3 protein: CASRAGQYEQYF

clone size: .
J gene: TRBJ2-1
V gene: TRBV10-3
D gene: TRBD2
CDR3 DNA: TGTGCCATCAGTGAGCCCCAGCGGGGGGCCCTGAATGAGCAGTTCTTC
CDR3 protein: CAISEPQRGALNEQFF

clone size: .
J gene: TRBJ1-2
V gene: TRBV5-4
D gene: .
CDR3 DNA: TGTGCCAGCAGCTTGGGAGCCAGCTATGGCTACACCTTC
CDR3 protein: CASSLGASYGYTF

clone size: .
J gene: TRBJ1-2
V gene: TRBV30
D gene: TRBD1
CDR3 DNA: TGTGCCTGGAGTGTAAGTTCGTTCGGGACAGACTATGGCTACACCTTC
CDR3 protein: CAWSVSSFGTDYGYTF

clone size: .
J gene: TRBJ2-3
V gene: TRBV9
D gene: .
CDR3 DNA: TGTGCCAGCAGCGTAGCTGGAAGGGGGGTCCGATTTAGCACAGATACGCAGTATTTT
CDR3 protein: CASSVAGRGVRFSTDTQYF

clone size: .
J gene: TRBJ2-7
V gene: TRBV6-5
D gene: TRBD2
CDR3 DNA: TGTGCCAGCAGTTACTCTGCGGGGGGCGCATCCTACGAGCAGTACTTC
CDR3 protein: CASSYSAGGASYEQYF

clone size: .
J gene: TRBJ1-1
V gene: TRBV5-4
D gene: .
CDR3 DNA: TGTGCCAGCAGCCCTACTCCTGCGAACACTGAAGCTTTCTTT
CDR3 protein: CASSPTPANTEAFF

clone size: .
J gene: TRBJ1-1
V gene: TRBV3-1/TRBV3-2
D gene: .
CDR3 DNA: TGTGCCAGCAGCCAAGGGTCTGAAGCTTTCTTT
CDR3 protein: CASSQGSEAFF

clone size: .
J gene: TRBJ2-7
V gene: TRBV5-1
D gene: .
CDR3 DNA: TGCGCCAGCAGCTGGGGGATGGGTTACGAGCAGTACTTC
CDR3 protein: CASSWGMGYEQYF

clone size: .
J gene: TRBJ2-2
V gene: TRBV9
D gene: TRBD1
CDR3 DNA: TGTGCCAGCAGCGCCACGGGACAGCCGACCGGGGAGCTGTTTTTT
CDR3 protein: CASSATGQPTGELFF

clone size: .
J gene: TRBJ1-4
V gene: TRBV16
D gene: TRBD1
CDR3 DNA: TGTGCCAGCAGCCTTGGGACAGATGAAAAACTGTTTTTT
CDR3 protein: CASSLGTDEKLFF

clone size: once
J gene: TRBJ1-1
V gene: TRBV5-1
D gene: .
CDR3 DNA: TGCGCCAGCAGCTTGGACGAGAGAGCCGTCGCTTTCTTT
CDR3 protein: CASSLDERAVAFF

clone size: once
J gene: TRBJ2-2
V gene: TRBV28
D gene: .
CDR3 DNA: TGTGCCAGCAGTTTAGGGAGTTTAACCACCGGGGAGCTGTTTTTT
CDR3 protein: CASSLGSLTTGELFF

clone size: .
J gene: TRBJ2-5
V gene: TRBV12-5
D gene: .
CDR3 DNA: TGTGCTAGTGGTTTAGGGCAGACCAAAGAAGAGACCCAGTACTTC
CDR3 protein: CASGLGQTKEETQYF

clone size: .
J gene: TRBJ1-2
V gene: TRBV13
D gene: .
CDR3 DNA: TGTGCCAGCAGCCTGGAGTTCTGGTATGGCTACACCTTC
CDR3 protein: CASSLEFWYGYTF